The 18 T cell receptor beta chains reported below all come from one sample, sequenced in a study of blood T cells in healthy people across ages. The authors ran a second PCR of roughly 7 to 11 cycles using a sample-barcoded 5' primer and a J-beta primer mix. TCRdb reprocessed the 5' RACE reads with MiXCR, giving one entry per CDR3 protein. The profile covers 550,000 to 800,000 distinct CDR3 sequences, with under 25% appearing a single time and 3% to 4.5% taken by the ten largest. Sequenced sample: blood. These receptors came from a man between 65 and 85 years old in good health.

This clonotype was recorded at least ten times. The rearrangement links TRBV20-1 to TRBJ2-1; TRBD2 matches at 7 bases. Losses at the gene ends were 3 bases for V and 4 bases for J; bases not matched to a gene: 3. Germline CDR1 and CDR2: DFQATT and SNEGSKA (reference sequence). The CDR3 spans 13 residues. DNA for the CDR3: TGCAGTGCTAGTGGCGGGAGTTACAATGAGCAGTTCTTC. Protein: CSASGGSYNEQFF.

This clonotype was seen a handful of times. This CDR3 is CASNSGGGSKNIQYF. The CDR3 DNA follows: TGTGCCAGCAACTCCGGGGGGGGATCCAAAAACATTCAGTACTTC. The J gene is TRBJ2-4, the V gene TRBV5-6, with 8 bases that match TRBD2. Germline CDR1 is SGHDT and CDR2 is YYEEEE. The CDR3 is made up of 15 amino acids. Trimming removed 6 bases from V and 2 bases from J; junction bases left unmatched: 7.

There are many counts of this clonotype. The chain couples TRBV28 to TRBJ2-7; 10 bases are shared with TRBD2. The CDR3 extends over 14 amino acids. V gave up 4 bases and J gave up 4 bases; unmatched junction bases: 4. The germline gives CDR1 MDHEN, CDR2 SYDVKM. The CDR3 DNA is TGTGCCAGCAGTTGGACTAGCGGAGAATACGAGCAGTACTTC. Amino acids: CASSWTSGEYEQYF.

This clonotype occurred a few times. This chain connects TRBV4-3 to TRBJ2-3; D is ambiguous. The ends were cut back, 0 bases at V and 5 bases at J, with 15 bases in the middle. Germline CDR1 is LGHNA and CDR2 is YSLEER. CDR3 length: 16 residues. The CDR3 reads CASSQESGWLGDTQYF. The CDR3 region has the DNA TGCGCCAGCAGCCAAGAGTCAGGCTGGCTAGGAGATACGCAGTATTTT.

This clonotype was seen a handful of times. The chain joins TRBV20-1 to TRBJ2-5, with 7 bases lining up with TRBD2. This CDR3 region has 13 residues. Per germline, CDR1 DFQATT and CDR2 SNEGSKA (reference sequence). Germline trimming cut 5 bases from V and 0 bases from J; bases unmatched to any gene: 3. For the CDR3, the DNA is TGCAGTGCTGATAGCGGGTACCAAGAGACCCAGTACTTC. Amino acids: CSADSGYQETQYF.

This clonotype was detected many times. CDR3 coding DNA: TGTGCCAGCAGTAAGCCGGGACAGGGGTGGCAGCCCCAGCATTTT. Translation gives CASSKPGQGWQPQHF. The chain joins TRBV6-2 or TRBV6-3 to TRBJ1-5, with 10 bases lining up with TRBD1. V shed 5 bases and J 7 bases; nucleotides not matched to a gene: 8. Per the germline V gene, CDR1 is MNHEY and CDR2 is SVGEGT. CDR3 size: 15 residues.

The rearrangement uses TRBV5-1 and TRBJ2-2; tentatively, D is TRBD1 (5 bases). The CDR3 length is 16 residues. Germline V CDR1 and CDR2: SGHRS, YFSETQ. V lost 0 bases and J lost 5, with 14 bases in between. The CDR3 bases are TGCGCCAGCAGCTTGGAAGGGAATAGGGGTACCGGGGAGCTGTTTTTT. Translating gives CASSLEGNRGTGELFF.

The chain combines TRBV6-5 with TRBJ1-4; 7 bases fit TRBD1. Germline assignment: CDR1 MNHEY and CDR2 SVGAGI. The CDR3 extends over 15 amino acids. Trimming took 2 bases from V and 4 from J; bases not matched to a gene: 4. The DNA of the CDR3 is TGTGCCAGCAGTTACACGACAGGGCGTAATGAAAAACTGTTTTTT. This sequence encodes CASSYTTGRNEKLFF.

Many counts were recorded for this clonotype. The rearrangement links TRBV10-3 to TRBJ2-7, with 7 bases fitting TRBD2. V lost 4 bases and J lost 2; bases outside the gene matches: 8. The CDR3 covers 15 residues. Germline CDR1 ENHRY, CDR2 SYGVKD. The DNA of the CDR3 is TGTGCCATCAGTGGATCGGCAGGGACTACCTACGAGCAGTACTTC. It codes for CAISGSAGTTYEQYF.

This chain links TRBV5-1 with TRBJ2-3; 8 positions match TRBD2. Unmatched junction bases numbered 8, after V lost 2 bases and J lost 6 bases. This CDR3 spans 15 amino acids. The germline V gene has CDR1 SGHRS and CDR2 YFSETQ. The DNA for the CDR3 is TGCGCCAGCAGCTTTCAAACAGCGGGAGCGGATACGCAGTATTTT. Protein product: CASSFQTAGADTQYF. The whole variable domain, remainder taken from reference TRBV5-1 and TRBJ2-3, is KAGVTQTPRYLIKTRGQQVTLSCSPISGHRSVSWYQQTPGQGLQFLFEYFSETQRNKGNFPGRFSGRQFSNSRSEMNVSTLELGDSALYLCASSFQTAGADTQYFGPGTRLTVL.

This sequence joins TRBV5-4 and TRBJ2-1; 11 bases align to TRBD2. The CDR3 sequence is 17 residues long. Looked up from germline, CDR1 is SGHNT and CDR2 is YYREEE (reference sequence). Trimming cost V 3 bases and J 5 bases; bases outside gene matches: 10. The CDR3 sequence: CASSSWGLAEYNNEQFF. CDR3 sequence (DNA): TGTGCCAGCAGCTCTTGGGGACTAGCGGAGTATAACAATGAGCAGTTCTTC.

The CDR3 sequence: CSVPVGGHSYEQYF. The CDR3, as DNA: TGCAGCGTTCCAGTAGGAGGACATTCCTACGAGCAGTACTTC. The chain links TRBV29-1 to TRBJ2-5; TRBD1 or TRBD2 may be the D gene (5 bases each). The end of the DNA aligns better with TRBJ2-7, so the J call may be wrong. Germline V gene sequence: CDR1 SQVTM, CDR2 ANQGSEA. The CDR3 loop spans 14 amino acids.

The rearrangement uses TRBV6-1 and TRBJ2-7; 9 bases agree with TRBD2. Germline V gene sequence: CDR1 MNHNS, CDR2 SASEGT. This CDR3 is built from 16 residues. Trimming removed 7 bases from V and 3 bases from J; junction bases left unmatched: 13. The CDR3 bases are TGTGCCAGCACCAGATTCAGTAGCGGGAGATTCTACGAGCAGTACTTC. Translation: CASTRFSSGRFYEQYF.

V gene TRBV4-1 combines with J gene TRBJ1-5, with 9 nucleotides matching TRBD1. V was pared by 2 bases and J by 3 bases, with 5 bases of the junction left unmatched. Germline V gives CDR1 MGHRA, CDR2 YSYEKL. This CDR3 is built from 16 residues. This CDR3 reads CASSQSGTGFNQPQHF. The CDR3 nucleotides are TGCGCCAGCAGCCAATCCGGGACAGGGTTCAATCAGCCCCAGCATTTT.

In its sample, this clonotype was seen many times. The chain is built from TRBV9 and TRBJ1-2, with D hard to call. CDR1 and CDR2 from the germline V gene are SGDLS and YYNGEE. Trimming removed 0 bases at V and 6 bases at J, with 9 bases between. The CDR3 is 13 amino acids. CDR3 protein: CASSVGYGDGYTF. The CDR3 bases are TGTGCCAGCAGCGTAGGATACGGGGATGGCTACACCTTC.

This clonotype was observed a few times. This sequence joins TRBV5-1 and TRBJ1-2; 10 bases match TRBD1. The CDR3 spans 14 residues. The germline V gene has CDR1 SGHRS and CDR2 YFSETQ. V gave up 4 bases and J gave up 8 bases; unmatched junction bases: 8. The CDR3 nucleotides are TGCGCCAGCAGCCCCGGGACAGGGGTGGAGGGCTACACCTTC. Protein sequence: CASSPGTGVEGYTF.

This clonotype turned up a few times. V gene TRBV7-3 combines with J gene TRBJ2-3, with TRBD1 matching over 7 bases. The CDR3 runs to 15 residues. Trimming at V came to 5 bases and at J to 0 bases, leaving 5 bases not matched to a gene. Germline-derived CDR1 and CDR2 are SGHTA and FQGTGA. The CDR3 reads CASSPGQFSTDTQYF. The CDR3 DNA reads TGTGCCAGCAGCCCGGGACAGTTCAGCACAGATACGCAGTATTTT.

This clonotype was counted at least ten times. This chain joins TRBV9 and TRBJ2-1; TRBD2 might be the D (5 bases). In germline, CDR1 is SGDLS, CDR2 YYNGEE. Trimming removed 4 bases at V and 8 bases at J, with 22 bases between. This CDR3 is built from 16 residues. CDR3 bases: TGTGCCAGCAGCCAGCAAACCGGGATCGGGTCCCATGAGCAGTTCTTC. Amino acids: CASSQQTGIGSHEQFF.